The 10 T cell receptor beta chains below come from one sample, sequenced in a study of blood T cell repertoires in COVID-19. Sequenced by immunoSEQ multiplex PCR; TCRdb stores in-frame clones only, minus some. The sample yields about 140,000 clones, more than 75% seen once. Sequenced input: peripheral blood. The receptor set was obtained from an older man with acute or convalescent COVID-19.

The J gene is TRBJ1-2, the V gene TRBV5-4; weak D call: TRBD1 (6 bases). The CDR3 runs to 15 residues. V lost 4 bases and J 2 bases, leaving 15 bases between the germline ends. From germline, CDR1 is SGHNT and CDR2 YYREEE (reference sequence). CDR3 loop: CASSKRQGTNYGYTF. The CDR3 DNA follows: TGTGCCAGCAGCAAACGTCAGGGGACCAACTATGGCTACACCTTC.

The V call is TRBV7-2, the J call TRBJ1-4; weak D call: TRBD1 (6 bases). The CDR3 consists of 16 residues. The V gene lost 0 bases and the J gene lost 7 bases, with 15 bases spanning the gap. The germline V gene encodes CDR1 SGHTA and CDR2 FQGNSA. CDR3 amino acids: CASSLATGRVTEKLFF. The CDR3 bases are TGTGCCAGCAGCTTAGCGACAGGCCGGGTGACTGAAAAACTGTTTTTT.

The chain carries TRBV11-2 and TRBJ1-6; D call uncertain. Trimming removed 5 bases from V and 9 bases from J, with 17 bases in between. CDR1 and CDR2 (germline): SGHAT, FQNNGV. The CDR3 sequence is 15 residues long. CDR3 loop: CASSLPNIFGSPLHF. DNA for the CDR3: TGTGCCAGCAGCCTCCCCAACATTTTTGGTTCACCCCTCCACTTT.

The chain employs TRBV28 and TRBJ2-3; tentative D call: TRBD2 (6 bases). Trimming took off 6 bases at V and 5 bases at J, with 18 bases between the two ends. Germline CDR1 and CDR2: MDHEN and SYDVKM. The CDR3 sequence is 15 residues long. The CDR3: CASRPAGPHIDTQYF. CDR3 nucleotides: TGTGCCAGCAGACCAGCGGGTCCCCACATAGATACGCAGTATTTT.

This chain links TRBV7-2 with TRBJ2-5; weak D call: TRBD1 (6 bases). The length of the CDR3 is 16 residues. V dropped 4 bases and J dropped 9 bases, with 24 bases sitting between them. CDR1 is SGHTA and CDR2 is FQGNSA in the germline V gene. CDR3: CASSSRTEYPKGSQYF. In DNA, the CDR3 is TGTGCCAGCAGCTCGCGGACAGAATACCCAAAAGGGTCCCAGTACTTC. The complete variable domain, with remaining parts taken from reference TRBV7-2 and TRBJ2-5, reads GAGVSQSPSNKVTEKGKDVELRCDPISGHTALYWYRQSLGQGLEFLIYFQGNSAPDKSGLPSDRFSAERTGGSVSTLTIQRTQQEDSAVYLCASSSRTEYPKGSQYFGPGTRLLVL.

The chain joins TRBV2 to TRBJ1-4; the D is unclear. In germline, CDR1 is SNHLY, CDR2 FYNNEI. V lost 4 bases, J lost 7 bases, and 7 bases lay in between. The CDR3 length is 12 residues. This CDR3 reads CASSVVGEKLFF. CDR3 nucleotide sequence: TGTGCCAGCAGTGTAGTCGGTGAAAAACTGTTTTTT.

The rearrangement joins TRBV27 to TRBJ1-2; D ambiguous. In germline, CDR1 is MNHEY, CDR2 SMNVEV (reference sequence). This CDR3 is 12 amino acids long. Trimming left V 11 bases short and J 7 bases short, with 17 bases between. CDR3 loop: CASKTGFGGYTF. The CDR3 DNA follows: TGTGCCTCAAAAACGGGTTTCGGTGGCTACACCTTC.

This sequence joins TRBV7-2 and TRBJ2-1; 7 positions agree with TRBD2. The V gene end was trimmed by 2 bases and the J gene end by 4 bases; junction bases not matched to a gene: 17. The CDR3 extends over 19 amino acids. Germline lookup yields CDR1 SGHTA and CDR2 FQGNSA. The CDR3 loop is CASSLSPARAGRVYNEQFF. The CDR3 coding sequence is TGTGCCAGCAGCTTATCGCCCGCACGAGCGGGGAGGGTTTACAATGAGCAGTTCTTC.

CDR3 sequence: CASSLGQGASQPQHF. CDR3 DNA: TGTGCCAGCAGCCTTGGACAGGGGGCTAGTCAGCCCCAGCATTTT. The chain recombines TRBV6-2 or TRBV6-3 with TRBJ1-5; 11 nucleotides agree with TRBD1. Germline loops: CDR1 MNHEY, CDR2 SVGEGT. The CDR3 sequence is 15 residues long. Germline trimming cut 6 bases from V and 6 bases from J; bases unmatched to any gene: 7.

This chain links TRBV13 with TRBJ1-4; maybe TRBD1 (5 bases). Trimming took off 5 bases at V and 7 bases at J, with 11 bases between the two ends. The CDR3 is 13 amino acids. CDR1 and CDR2 from the germline V gene are PRHDT and FYEKMQ (reference sequence). In DNA form, the CDR3 reads TGTGCCAGCAGCGCGCGGAGGGGTGAAAAACTGTTTTTT. Amino acids: CASSARRGEKLFF. Looking up the rest from reference TRBV13 and TRBJ1-4 gives the full variable domain: AAGVIQSPRHLIKEKRETATLKCYPIPRHDTVYWYQQGPGQDPQFLISFYEKMQSDKGSIPDRFSAQQFSDYHSELNMSSLELGDSALYFCASSARRGEKLFFGSGTQLSVL.